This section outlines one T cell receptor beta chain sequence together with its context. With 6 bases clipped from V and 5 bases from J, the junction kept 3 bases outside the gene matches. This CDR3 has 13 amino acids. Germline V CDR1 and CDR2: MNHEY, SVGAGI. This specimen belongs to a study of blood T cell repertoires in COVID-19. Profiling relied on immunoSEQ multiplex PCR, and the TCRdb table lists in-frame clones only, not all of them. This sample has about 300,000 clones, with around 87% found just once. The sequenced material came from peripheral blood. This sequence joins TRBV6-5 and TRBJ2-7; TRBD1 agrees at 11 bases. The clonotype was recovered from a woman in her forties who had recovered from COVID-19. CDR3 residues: CASRDRGRDEQYF. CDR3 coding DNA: TGTGCCAGCAGGGACAGGGGGCGGGACGAGCAGTACTTC.